This record covers a single T cell receptor (beta chain). No antigen is known for it. One end of the junction is discordant with germline, which a read error may explain. Distinct nucleotide sequences in the sample also encode this CDR3. Sequencing used immunoSEQ multiplex PCR; TCRdb keeps in-frame clones, though not all of them. This sample has 7,500 to 10,000 clones; 76% occur once, and the top ten carry around 6.6%. The data stem from a study of high-grade serous ovarian cancer treatment subgroups. Study as a whole: Samples averaged approximately 15,000 reads and thousands of unique TCR beta rearrangements. Study-wide results and caveats: Without spatial data, bulk sequencing limits insight into HGSC tumor diversity. Repertoire similarity ranged about 0.095 to 0.8 between tumors of one patient. TCR relatedness rose with neoantigen level and trended with mutation load.

Per germline, CDR1 LNHNV and CDR2 YYDKDF (reference sequence). The CDR3 runs 14 residues. Tumor samples were taken before definitive surgery or chemotherapy. The origin of this receptor is a human donor with high-grade serous ovarian cancer. The chain is built from TRBV15 and TRBJ1-2; D unclear. The sample was tumor tissue. The DNA of the CDR3 is TGTGCCACCAGCGAAGATCCGGGGAACTACGGCTACACCTTC. Its translation: CATSEDPGNYGYTF.